This T cell receptor beta chain is from a study of a mutant IDH1 vaccine in newly diagnosed glioma. Study summary: Vaccination followed radiotherapy alone by 4-6 weeks, or accompanied temozolomide cycles.

As regards this clone: Its specificity is unknown.

Time point of the sample: week 23, last vaccination. The study gave 300 ug of mutant IDH1 20-mer peptide per vaccine dose, with topical imiquimod. Assay: immunoSEQ multiplex PCR; the TCRdb copy retains only in-frame clones and omits some. Altogether 50,000 to 70,000 clones are present, 80% to 90% being singletons, with the ten largest covering approximately 1.5%. The sequence was collected from a man aged 35 to 55 with glioma. This specimen was PBMCs, taken from a glioma patient whose treatment included an IDH1 peptide vaccine.

This CDR3 is CASSLGLAGITDTQYF. DNA of the CDR3: TGTGCCAGCAGCTTAGGACTAGCGGGAATCACAGATACGCAGTATTTT. V is TRBV7-9 and J is TRBJ2-3; 11 nucleotides align to TRBD2. Germline lookup yields CDR1 SEHNR and CDR2 FQNEAQ (reference sequence). The CDR3 covers 16 residues. V trimming: 1 base; J trimming: 2 bases; junction bases outside the gene matches: 2.